The 8 T cell receptor beta chains below were found in one sample sequenced in a study of early T cells in non-severe SARS-CoV-2 infection. TCRdb used MiXCR to reprocess the 5' RACE reads, holding one entry per CDR3 protein. The sample records roughly 58,000 distinct CDR3 sequences, roughly an eighth being singletons. The sample taken for sequencing was whole blood. The receptors shown here come from an adult who was a healthcare worker with PCR-confirmed SARS-CoV-2 infection or an uninfected control (not recorded which).

CDR3 region: CASRQTGELFF. The CDR3 nucleotides read TGTGCCAGCAGGCAAACCGGGGAGCTGTTTTTT. The chain uses TRBV12-3 or TRBV12-4 and TRBJ2-2; no clear D. The CDR3 consists of 11 residues. V was pared by 6 bases and J by 5 bases, with 4 bases between.

This clonotype turned up a few times. V gene TRBV2 combines with J gene TRBJ2-7; 8 bases are a match to TRBD1. Germline lookup yields CDR1 SNHLY and CDR2 FYNNEI. V gave up 6 bases and J gave up 0 bases; unmatched junction bases: 4. The CDR3 sequence is 14 residues long. The CDR3 is CASRTDRASYEQYF. The CDR3, as DNA: TGTGCCAGCAGGACGGACAGGGCCTCCTACGAGCAGTACTTC. Full variable domain (remainder filled in from reference TRBV2 and TRBJ2-7): EPEVTQTPSHQVTQMGQEVILRCVPISNHLYFYWYRQILGQKVEFLVSFYNNEISEKSEIFDDQFSVERPDGSNFTLKIRSTKLEDSAMYFCASRTDRASYEQYFGPGTRLTVT.

This clonotype appeared many times. The chain uses TRBV20-1 and TRBJ2-7; D uncertain. In germline, CDR1 is DFQATT, CDR2 SNEGSKA (reference sequence). This CDR3 contains 17 residues. The V gene lost 6 bases and the J gene lost 0 bases, with 24 bases spanning the gap. The CDR3 nucleotides are TGCAGTGCGCGAGCCCCCGAGGACCCAGGAAGCTCCTACGAGCAGTACTTC. Its translation: CSARAPEDPGSSYEQYF.

The rearrangement links TRBV7-6 to TRBJ2-7; D may be TRBD1 (6 bases). Germline V gene lookup returns CDR1 SGHVS and CDR2 FNYEAQ. The length of the CDR3 is 14 residues. Trimming removed 0 bases at V and 2 bases at J, with 8 bases between. CDR3 protein: CASSLAGQTYEQYF. The CDR3 bases are TGTGCCAGCAGCTTAGCAGGACAGACCTACGAGCAGTACTTC.

This clonotype has only a few counts. The V call is TRBV6-1, the J call TRBJ2-7; TRBD1 matches at 7 bases. The germline V gene encodes CDR1 MNHNS and CDR2 SASEGT. V lost 8 bases to trimming and J lost 6 bases; unmatched junction nucleotides: 13. The length of the CDR3 is 14 residues. The CDR3 bases are TGTGCCAGCCGTACAGGGGATTTCCCCTCCGAGCAGTACTTC. It yields the protein CASRTGDFPSEQYF.

The genes are TRBV10-3 and TRBJ2-5; TRBD1 is a possible D gene (5 bases). This CDR3 is built from 15 residues. Looked up from germline, CDR1 is ENHRY and CDR2 is SYGVKD. The V gene lost 0 bases and the J gene lost 4 bases, with 12 bases spanning the gap. The CDR3 loop is CAISESMGQRETQYF. DNA for the CDR3: TGTGCCATCAGTGAGTCGATGGGGCAACGAGAGACCCAGTACTTC.

This clonotype was counted at least ten times. The chain carries TRBV7-9 and TRBJ2-5, with TRBD2 matching 9 bases. From germline, CDR1 is SEHNR and CDR2 FQNEAQ (reference sequence). The J segment lost 3 bases and the V segment lost 5 bases, leaving 1 base of the junction unmatched. This CDR3 is built from 13 residues. The CDR3 here is CASSPSGKETQYF. CDR3 DNA sequence: TGTGCCAGCAGCCCTAGCGGGAAAGAGACCCAGTACTTC.

This clonotype was seen repeatedly, ten times or more. The chain is built from TRBV19 and TRBJ2-2, with 15 positions matching TRBD2. Trimming took 3 bases from V and 0 from J; bases not matched to a gene: 2. Germline values: CDR1 LNHDA, CDR2 SQIVND (reference sequence). The CDR3 loop spans 18 amino acids. The CDR3 region is CASSIGTSGRSNTGELFF. As DNA, the CDR3 is TGTGCCAGTAGTATCGGGACTAGCGGGAGGTCGAACACCGGGGAGCTGTTTTTT.